This TCR beta chain was retrieved from a study of T cells in localized non-small cell lung cancer (dated by TCRdb to 2020 to 2021). A note on the overall study: The study analyzed T cell repertoires of 236 early-stage NSCLC patients, comparing tumors and uninvolved tumor-adjacent lungs. The cohort comprised a few hundred treatment-naïve NSCLC patients with resected, localized lung tumors. Of the NSCLC patients, 129 were male and approximately 99 were female, and the mean age was about 69 years.

This clone occurred a few times. Its antigen remains undetermined. No base quality values were provided; no much bigger clone lies one nucleotide off. Other DNA sequences in the same sample also yield this CDR3. Results and caveats for the whole study, not just this receptor: A median of approximately 62 of the top 100 tumor clones turned up in the paired uninvolved adjacent lung, and 28 of those clones also ranked among the top 100 of that same adjacent lung. Uninvolved tumor-adjacent lung showed the highest T cell clonality, higher than tumor, which suggests more focused antigenic responses in the uninvolved tumor-adjacent lung. Because multi-region tumor sequencing was not performed, intratumor heterogeneity could not be ruled out. Since the design was exploratory, TCR variables were selected using unadjusted p-values with no false-discovery rate correction. Higher T cell density in blood was associated with longer overall survival, whereas higher clonality in adjacent lung was associated with shorter survival.

At diagnosis, peripheral blood, uninvolved tumor-adjacent lung and tumor were collected and stored as a combination of fresh-frozen and FFPE material. For TCR repertoire profiling, blood samples were analyzed as peripheral blood mononuclear cells. TCR beta CDR3 regions were sequenced from DNA using the immunoSEQ Assay. As for the original processing: To compute T cell density, TCR beta template counts were normalized to usable DNA, which was estimated by amplifying housekeeping genes. Richness was estimated using the preseqR package, with extrapolation to 400,000 templates for PBMC samples and to 120,000 templates for tissue samples. Clonality was defined as one minus Pielou's evenness. To identify tissue-enriched TCRs, differential abundance testing was run on productive amino-acid clonotypes with a minimum total count of 5 and an alpha of 0.1. The Jaccard Index and the Morisita Overlap Index were used to measure how much the repertoires overlapped between compartments. GLIPH grouped TCR beta CDR3s together with public tetramer-defined viral CDR3s, and a viral motif had to include at least three viral sequences and show V-gene enrichment. TCRdb took over this immuneACCESS table, retaining in-frame rearrangements with V and J assigned. Such tables are incomplete; in checked studies, under half of the missing clones stem from an unresolved V gene, and the remainder is unexplained. V, J and clone size were drawn from that table, and D and trimming were deduced from the DNA. In this sample the table shows around 26,000 clones, approximately 89% of which occur a single time. The top ten hold roughly 9.5% of the sample.

The junction shows trimming of 3 bases on V and 10 bases on J, plus 7 bases between the germline ends. From the germline V gene, CDR1 is MNHEY and CDR2 is SVGAGI. The cysteine opens and the phenylalanine closes a CDR3 of 11 amino acids. The read is trimmed to its CDR3 DNA, 33 bases read in frame from base 1. The source material was peripheral blood mononuclear cells, sampled before any cancer treatment. The chain couples TRBV6-5 to TRBJ2-1; TRBD2 could be the D gene, as 6 bases match. This sequence originates from a woman aged 35 to 70 with stage III lung adenocarcinoma. DNA sequence: TGTGCCAGCAGTTATGGGGGGGAGCAGTTCTTC. It translates to CASSYGGEQFF.